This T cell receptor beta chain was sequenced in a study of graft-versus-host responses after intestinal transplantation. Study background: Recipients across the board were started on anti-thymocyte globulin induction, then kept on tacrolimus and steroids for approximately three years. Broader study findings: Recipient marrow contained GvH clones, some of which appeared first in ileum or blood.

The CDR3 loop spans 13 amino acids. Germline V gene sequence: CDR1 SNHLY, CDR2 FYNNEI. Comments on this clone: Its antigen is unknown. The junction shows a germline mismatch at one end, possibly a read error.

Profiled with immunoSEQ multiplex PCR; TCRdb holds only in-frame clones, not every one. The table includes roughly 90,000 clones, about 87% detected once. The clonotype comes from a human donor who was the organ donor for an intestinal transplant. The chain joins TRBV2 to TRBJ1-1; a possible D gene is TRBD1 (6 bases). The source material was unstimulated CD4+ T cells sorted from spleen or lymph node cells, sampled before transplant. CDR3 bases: TGTGCCAGCAGGATACAGGGTGTACCTGAAGTTTTCTTT. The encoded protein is CASRIQGVPEVFF.